This T cell receptor beta chain was identified during a study of T cells in Graves' hyperthyroidism and ophthalmopathy. The wider study: Staff took peripheral blood when the initial diagnosis was made, before any treatment began. Study-wide results and caveats: Ophthalmopathy was separated from stable hyperthyroidism by a 13 V-J model. Most expanded thyroid clonotypes above 0.001 recurred in blood.

Researchers took RNA transcripts and amplified the TCR beta CDR3 regions from them. When the TCR CDR3 underwent first-round RT-PCR, the HTBI primer set was used. TCRdb redid the calling of the multiplex PCR reads with MiXCR, one entry per CDR3 protein. In the table there are approximately 400,000 distinct CDR3 sequences, approximately 15% of which are singletons. This clonotype was detected many times. Its cognate antigen is unknown. On the basis of clinical symptoms, serum thyroxine and TRAb, thyroid ultrasound and orbital computed tomography, diagnoses were made. The germline gives CDR1 DFQATT, CDR2 SNEGSKA (reference sequence). The V gene end was trimmed by 1 base and the J gene end by 0 bases; junction bases not matched to a gene: 10. This CDR3 region has 18 residues.

This chain connects TRBV20-1 to TRBJ2-5, with 11 bases matching TRBD2. The specimen sequenced was blood. The origin of this receptor is a young woman with Graves' hyperthyroidism that later progressed to Graves' ophthalmopathy. Here the CDR3 reads CSARGLAGGLTDQETQYF. CDR3 DNA: TGCAGTGCTAGAGGGCTAGCGGGAGGTTTAACTGACCAAGAGACCCAGTACTTC.